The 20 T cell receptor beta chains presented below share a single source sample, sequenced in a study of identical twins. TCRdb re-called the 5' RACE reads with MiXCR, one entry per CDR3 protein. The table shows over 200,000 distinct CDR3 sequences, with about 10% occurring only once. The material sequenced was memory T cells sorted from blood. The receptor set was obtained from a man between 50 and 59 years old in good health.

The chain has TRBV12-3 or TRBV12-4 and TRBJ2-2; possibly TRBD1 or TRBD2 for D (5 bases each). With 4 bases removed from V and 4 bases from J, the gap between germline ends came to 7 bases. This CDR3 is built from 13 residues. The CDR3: CASSWDGTGELFF. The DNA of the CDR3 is TGTGCCAGCAGTTGGGACGGCACCGGGGAGCTGTTTTTT.

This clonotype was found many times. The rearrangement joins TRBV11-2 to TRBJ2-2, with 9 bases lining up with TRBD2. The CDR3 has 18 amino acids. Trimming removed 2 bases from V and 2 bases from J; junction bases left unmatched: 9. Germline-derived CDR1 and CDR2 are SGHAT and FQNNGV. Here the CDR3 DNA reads TGTGCCAGCAGCTTACCCACCGGACTAGCGATTAACACCGGGGAGCTGTTTTTT. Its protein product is CASSLPTGLAINTGELFF.

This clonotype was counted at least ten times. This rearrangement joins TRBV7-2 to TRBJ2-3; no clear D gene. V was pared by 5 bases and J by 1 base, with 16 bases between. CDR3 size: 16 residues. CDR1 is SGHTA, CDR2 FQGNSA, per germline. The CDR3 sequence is CASSPWDHRGTDTQYF. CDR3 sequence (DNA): TGTGCCAGCAGCCCCTGGGATCACCGGGGCACAGATACGCAGTATTTT.

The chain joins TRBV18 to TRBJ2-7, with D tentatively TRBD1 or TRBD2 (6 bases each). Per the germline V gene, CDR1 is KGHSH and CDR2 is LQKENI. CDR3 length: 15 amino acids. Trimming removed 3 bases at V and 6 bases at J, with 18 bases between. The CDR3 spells CASSPVTRGKGEQYF. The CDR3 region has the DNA TGTGCCAGCTCACCGGTGACTAGGGGGAAAGGCGAGCAGTACTTC.

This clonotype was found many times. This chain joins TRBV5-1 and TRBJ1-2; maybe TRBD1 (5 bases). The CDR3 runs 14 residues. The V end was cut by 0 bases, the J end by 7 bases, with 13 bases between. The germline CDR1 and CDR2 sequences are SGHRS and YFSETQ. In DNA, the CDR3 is TGCGCCAGCAGCTTGGATGGCCCCCAGGGTGGCTACACCTTC. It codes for CASSLDGPQGGYTF. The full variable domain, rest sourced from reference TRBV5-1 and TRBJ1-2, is KAGVTQTPRYLIKTRGQQVTLSCSPISGHRSVSWYQQTPGQGLQFLFEYFSETQRNKGNFPGRFSGRQFSNSRSEMNVSTLELGDSALYLCASSLDGPQGGYTFGSGTRLTVV.

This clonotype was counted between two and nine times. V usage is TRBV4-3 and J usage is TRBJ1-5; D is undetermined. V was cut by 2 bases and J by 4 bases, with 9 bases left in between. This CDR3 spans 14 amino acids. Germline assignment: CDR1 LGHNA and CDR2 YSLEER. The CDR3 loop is CASSQYFGNQPQHF. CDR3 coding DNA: TGCGCCAGCAGCCAATATTTTGGAAATCAGCCCCAGCATTTT.

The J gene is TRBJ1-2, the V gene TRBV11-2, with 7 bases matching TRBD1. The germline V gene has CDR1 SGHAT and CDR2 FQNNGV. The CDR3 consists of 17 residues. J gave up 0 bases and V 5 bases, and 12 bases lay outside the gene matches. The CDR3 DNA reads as TGTGCCAGCAGCCCTAGTAGGGGGCGCCGGGCTAACTATGGCTACACCTTC. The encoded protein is CASSPSRGRRANYGYTF.

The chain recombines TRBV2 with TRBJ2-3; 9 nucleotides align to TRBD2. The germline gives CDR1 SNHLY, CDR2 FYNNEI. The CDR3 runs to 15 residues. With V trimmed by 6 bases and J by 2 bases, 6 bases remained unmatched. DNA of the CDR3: TGTGCCAGCAGGACCGGGACTAGCAACACAGATACGCAGTATTTT. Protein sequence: CASRTGTSNTDTQYF.

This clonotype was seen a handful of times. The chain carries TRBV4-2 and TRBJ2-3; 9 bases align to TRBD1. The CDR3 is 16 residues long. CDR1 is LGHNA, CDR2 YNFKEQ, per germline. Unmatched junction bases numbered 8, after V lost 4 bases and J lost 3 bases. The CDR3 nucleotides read TGTGCCAGCAGCCCGAGAACAGGGGGCGAGACAGATACGCAGTATTTT. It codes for CASSPRTGGETDTQYF.

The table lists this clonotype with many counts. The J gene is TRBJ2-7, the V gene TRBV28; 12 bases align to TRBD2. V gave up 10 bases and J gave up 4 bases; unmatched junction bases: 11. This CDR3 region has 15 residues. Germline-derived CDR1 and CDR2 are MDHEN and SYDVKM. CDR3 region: CATTNPTSGRYEQYF. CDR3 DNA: TGTGCCACCACAAACCCGACTAGCGGGAGATACGAGCAGTACTTC.

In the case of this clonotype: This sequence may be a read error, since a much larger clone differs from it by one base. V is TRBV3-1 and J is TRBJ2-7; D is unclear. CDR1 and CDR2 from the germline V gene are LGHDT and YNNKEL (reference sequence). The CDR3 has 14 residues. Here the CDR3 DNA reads TGTGGCAGCAGCCCGACGACCCCGGCAAACGAGCAGTACTTC. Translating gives CGSSPTTPANEQYF.

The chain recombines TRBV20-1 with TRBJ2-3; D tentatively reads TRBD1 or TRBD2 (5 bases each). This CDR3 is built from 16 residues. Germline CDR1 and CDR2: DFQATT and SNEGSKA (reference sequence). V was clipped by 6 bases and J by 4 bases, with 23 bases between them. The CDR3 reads CSALFGQLLGADTQYF. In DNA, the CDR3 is TGCAGTGCCTTGTTCGGGCAACTTCTGGGGGCAGATACGCAGTATTTT.

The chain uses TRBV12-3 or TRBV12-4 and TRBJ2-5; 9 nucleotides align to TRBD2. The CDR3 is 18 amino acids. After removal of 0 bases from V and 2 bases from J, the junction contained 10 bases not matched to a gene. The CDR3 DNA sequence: TGTGCCAGCAGTTTAGCGCCTCGCGCGGGAGGGTATCAAGAGACCCAGTACTTC. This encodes CASSLAPRAGGYQETQYF.

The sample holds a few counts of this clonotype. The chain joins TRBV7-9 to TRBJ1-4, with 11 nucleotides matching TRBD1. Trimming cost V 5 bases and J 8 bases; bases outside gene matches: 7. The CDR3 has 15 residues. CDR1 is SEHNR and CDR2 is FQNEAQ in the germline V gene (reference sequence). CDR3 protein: CASSPGQGAEEKLFF. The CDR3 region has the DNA TGTGCCAGCAGCCCCGGACAGGGGGCAGAGGAAAAACTGTTTTTT. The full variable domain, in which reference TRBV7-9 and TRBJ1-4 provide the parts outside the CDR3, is DTGVSQNPRHKITKRGQNVTFRCDPISEHNRLYWYRQTLGQGPEFLTYFQNEAQLEKSRLLSDRFSAERPKGSFSTLEIQRTEQGDSAMYLCASSPGQGAEEKLFFGSGTQLSVL.

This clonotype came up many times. This CDR3 reads CASSHHVGRGPETQYF. The CDR3 DNA reads as TGCGCCAGCAGCCATCATGTCGGGAGGGGGCCGGAGACCCAGTACTTC. The chain has TRBV4-1 and TRBJ2-5; the D gene is possibly TRBD2 (8 bases). The CDR3 length is 16 residues. Deletions cut 3 bases from V and 5 bases from J, with 19 bases between. Germline V lookup: CDR1 MGHRA, CDR2 YSYEKL.

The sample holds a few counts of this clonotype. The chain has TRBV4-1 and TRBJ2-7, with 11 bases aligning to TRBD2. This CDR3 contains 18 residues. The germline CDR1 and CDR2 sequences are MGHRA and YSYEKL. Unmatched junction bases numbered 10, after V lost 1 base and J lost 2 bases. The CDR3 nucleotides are TGCGCCAGCAGCCAAGCCCCCACTAGCGGGAGCTTCACCTACGAGCAGTACTTC. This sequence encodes CASSQAPTSGSFTYEQYF.

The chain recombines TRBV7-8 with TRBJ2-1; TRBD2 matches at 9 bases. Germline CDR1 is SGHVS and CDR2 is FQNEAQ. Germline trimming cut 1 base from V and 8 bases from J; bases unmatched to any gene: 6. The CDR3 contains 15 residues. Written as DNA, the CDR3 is TGTGCCAGCAGCTTAGAAGCGGGAGGAGGGTATGAGCAGTTCTTC. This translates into CASSLEAGGGYEQFF.

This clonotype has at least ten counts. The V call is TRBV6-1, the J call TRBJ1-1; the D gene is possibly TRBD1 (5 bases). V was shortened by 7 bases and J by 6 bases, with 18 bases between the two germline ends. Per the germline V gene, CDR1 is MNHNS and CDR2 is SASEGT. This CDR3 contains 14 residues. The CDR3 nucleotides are TGTGCCAGCACCAAATCAGGGCTCCGGCCTGAAGCTTTCTTT. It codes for CASTKSGLRPEAFF.

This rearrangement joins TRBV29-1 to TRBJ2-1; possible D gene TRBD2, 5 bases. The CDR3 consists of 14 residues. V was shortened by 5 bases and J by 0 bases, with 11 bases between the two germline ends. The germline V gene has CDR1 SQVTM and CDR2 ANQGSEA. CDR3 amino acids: CSVLLGSSYNEQFF. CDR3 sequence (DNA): TGCAGCGTTCTTTTGGGGAGCTCCTACAATGAGCAGTTCTTC.

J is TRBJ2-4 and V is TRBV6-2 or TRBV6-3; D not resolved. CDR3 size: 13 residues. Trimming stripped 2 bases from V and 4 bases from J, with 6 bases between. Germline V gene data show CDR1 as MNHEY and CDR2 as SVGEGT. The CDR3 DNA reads TGTGCCAGCAGTTACATGGGTAAAAACATTCAGTACTTC. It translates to CASSYMGKNIQYF.